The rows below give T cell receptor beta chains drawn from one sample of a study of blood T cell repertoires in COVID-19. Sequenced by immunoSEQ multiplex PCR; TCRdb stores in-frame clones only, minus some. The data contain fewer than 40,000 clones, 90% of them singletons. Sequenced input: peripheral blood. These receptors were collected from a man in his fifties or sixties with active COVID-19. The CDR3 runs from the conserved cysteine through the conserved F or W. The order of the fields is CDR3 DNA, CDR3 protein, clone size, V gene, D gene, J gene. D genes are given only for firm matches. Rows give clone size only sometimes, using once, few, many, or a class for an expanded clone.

TGTGCCAGCAGCGGTGTGGTCGAGCAGTACTTC,CASSGVVEQYF,.,TRBV28,.,TRBJ2-7
TGTGCCAGCAGCTTAGGCGGGCAGAGCTCCTACGAGCAGTACTTC,CASSLGGQSSYEQYF,once,TRBV7-2,.,TRBJ2-7
TGTGCCAGCAGCTCCCAGGAAGCTGAAGCTTTCTTT,CASSSQEAEAFF,.,TRBV7-9,.,TRBJ1-1
TGTGCCAGCAGTCCCACCTGGCGGGATACCCCCTCCTACGAGCAGTACTTC,CASSPTWRDTPSYEQYF,.,TRBV27,.,TRBJ2-7
TGCGCCAGCAGGATGCCGGGACTAGGATCGTACAATGAGCAGTTCTTC,CASRMPGLGSYNEQFF,once,TRBV5-1,TRBD2,TRBJ2-1
TGTGCCAGTAGTATAGTCGTACTAGCGGGGGAATATGAGCAGTTCTTC,CASSIVVLAGEYEQFF,.,TRBV19,TRBD2,TRBJ2-1
TGTGCCAGCAGCTTAGGGGCAAATCAGCCCCAGCATTTT,CASSLGANQPQHF,.,TRBV7-2,.,TRBJ1-5
TGTGCCAGCGACAGGACGGGACAGGCCAAAAACATTCAGTACTTC,CASDRTGQAKNIQYF,.,TRBV6-5,TRBD1,TRBJ2-4
TGTGCCAGCAGCCACAACAGGGGAGGCTATGAAAAACTGTTTTTT,CASSHNRGGYEKLFF,.,TRBV5-4,TRBD1,TRBJ1-4
TGCCGCGGGGGGGGGCCCAAAGAGACCCAGTACTTC,CRGGGPKETQYF,.,TRBV29-1,TRBD2,TRBJ2-5
TGTGCCAGCAAACGGAGGCACTCTGGAAACACCATATATTTT,CASKRRHSGNTIYF,.,TRBV5-5,.,TRBJ1-3
TGTGCCAGCAGCTTGGGGTCAGGGGTTAATTCACCCCTCCACTTT,CASSLGSGVNSPLHF,few,TRBV5-4,.,TRBJ1-6
TGTGCCAGCAGCCAAACTAGCGGTCCCTACGAGCAGTACTTC,CASSQTSGPYEQYF,.,TRBV3-1/TRBV3-2,TRBD2,TRBJ2-7
TGTGCCAGCAGCTTCTATATGGGGGGGCACAATGAGCAGTTCTTC,CASSFYMGGHNEQFF,.,TRBV11-2,.,TRBJ2-1
TGTGCCAGCAGCCCGGTACGCTACGAGCAGTACTTC,CASSPVRYEQYF,once,TRBV28,.,TRBJ2-7
TGTGCCAGCAGCTTCCCACTAGCGGGGGAATTCGAGCAGTACTTC,CASSFPLAGEFEQYF,.,TRBV13,TRBD2,TRBJ2-7
TGTGCCAGCAGCCAACCTACAGGGGGCGGTTGGAATGAGCAGTTCTTC,CASSQPTGGGWNEQFF,.,TRBV3-1/TRBV3-2,TRBD1,TRBJ2-1
TGTGCCAGCAGCCCCATACAGGGGGCCTTCAATCAGCCCCAGCATTTT,CASSPIQGAFNQPQHF,.,TRBV14,TRBD1,TRBJ1-5
TGTGCCAGCTCACCACAGGGGGCGATTGAAAAACTGTTTTTT,CASSPQGAIEKLFF,.,TRBV18,TRBD1,TRBJ1-4
TGTGCCAGTAGACCCGGGATACCCATTGACGAGCAGTACTTC,CASRPGIPIDEQYF,.,TRBV19,.,TRBJ2-7
TGTGCCAGCAGCACCCGACAGGGGAGCACCCTCCACTTT,CASSTRQGSTLHF,.,TRBV7-2,TRBD1,TRBJ1-6
TGTGCCAGCAGTTACGAGCGGTGGGATGGCTACACCTTC,CASSYERWDGYTF,.,TRBV6-2/TRBV6-3,.,TRBJ1-2
TGTGCCAGCAGCCGGGGAGGACAGGGAGGTTCCGAGCAGTACTTC,CASSRGGQGGSEQYF,.,TRBV13,TRBD1,TRBJ2-7
TGTGCCAGCAGCCGGCTCCCAGGGGGCCACGAGCAGTACTTC,CASSRLPGGHEQYF,.,TRBV7-3,TRBD1,TRBJ2-7
TGTGCCAGCAGTTACTTCCCTAGCGGGGGCTACAATGAGCAGTTCTTC,CASSYFPSGGYNEQFF,.,TRBV6-5,TRBD2,TRBJ2-1
TGTGCCAGCAGCTTACTCACCCCCCTACAGGGCCGTGGCTACACCTTC,CASSLLTPLQGRGYTF,.,TRBV11-2,.,TRBJ1-2
TGTGCCAGCAGCTTAGATCACAGGGCCTCTGGGGCCAACGTCCTGACTTTC,CASSLDHRASGANVLTF,.,TRBV7-6,.,TRBJ2-6
TGTGCCAGTAGTATTGTGAGACAAGAGACCCAGTACTTC,CASSIVRQETQYF,.,TRBV19,.,TRBJ2-5
TGTGCCATCCTAAGAGATGGGGCCAACGTCCTGACTTTC,CAILRDGANVLTF,.,TRBV12-3/TRBV12-4,.,TRBJ2-6
TGTGCCAGCAGTGGACAGGGGGCGTCACCCCTCCACTTT,CASSGQGASPLHF,.,TRBV12-3/TRBV12-4,TRBD1,TRBJ1-6
TGTGCCAGCAGTTTCGACAGGGCCTCCTACGAGCAGTACTTC,CASSFDRASYEQYF,.,TRBV27,TRBD1,TRBJ2-7
TGTGCCAGTAGTGAACAGGGTGGGGGCAATCAGCCCCAGCATTTT,CASSEQGGGNQPQHF,once,TRBV19,.,TRBJ1-5
TGTGCCAGCAGCGGGTGGGGAGGCGGCTACACCTTC,CASSGWGGGYTF,.,TRBV9,.,TRBJ1-2
TGTGCCAGCAGCGGCGCCGGAGGCGGGCCGAGCTCCTACAATGAGCAGTTCTTC,CASSGAGGGPSSYNEQFF,.,TRBV9,.,TRBJ2-1
TGTGCCAGCAGCACAGGGGCCGGGGGACGAGGCTACACCTTC,CASSTGAGGRGYTF,.,TRBV7-2,TRBD1,TRBJ1-2
TGTGCCAGCACCAACCAAGAGACCCAGTACTTC,CASTNQETQYF,.,TRBV12-3/TRBV12-4,.,TRBJ2-5
TGTGCCAGCAGGACTGATAGAGCCTACGAGCAGTACTTC,CASRTDRAYEQYF,few,TRBV27,.,TRBJ2-7
TGTGCCAGCAGCCACCGTAGCGGGGGGACCCAAGAGACCCAGTACTTC,CASSHRSGGTQETQYF,.,TRBV4-2,TRBD2,TRBJ2-5
TGTGCTAGTGGTTTGGTACTAGGGGGGGAGAAGAACAGGGCCTGGGAGCAGTTCTTC,CASGLVLGGEKNRAWEQFF,.,TRBV12-5,.,TRBJ2-1
TGTGCCAGCTCACGAGGGAATGAAAAACTGTTTTTT,CASSRGNEKLFF,once,TRBV18,.,TRBJ1-4
TGTGCCAGCAGCCAAGTCCCGGGGGTCTCTGAGCAGTACTTC,CASSQVPGVSEQYF,.,TRBV3-1/TRBV3-2,.,TRBJ2-7
TGTGCCAGCAGCGTAGAGGGGGCTGGAAACACCATATATTTT,CASSVEGAGNTIYF,.,TRBV9,.,TRBJ1-3
TGTGCCACCTCACCCCGGGGGGAAGATACGCAGTATTTT,CATSPRGEDTQYF,.,TRBV25-1,TRBD2,TRBJ2-3
TGTGCCAGCAGCCCCGCGCCCTTGATACTCGCGGGAAACACCATATATTTT,CASSPAPLILAGNTIYF,.,TRBV7-8,.,TRBJ1-3
TGCGCCAGCAGTAAGGGACACGGGGATCAGCCCCAGCATTTT,CASSKGHGDQPQHF,.,TRBV10-2,.,TRBJ1-5